This entry concerns a single TCR beta chain. The record originates from a study of T cell repertoires and HLA-DP antigens. Turning to the study itself: The donors, ranging 18-to-29 to 60-to-69 years, included a couple of males and one female. Study results and caveats: Average cumulative frequency of previously undetected clones was about 36% against one allele and 50% to 65% against the other.

The germline CDR1 and CDR2 sequences are LNHNV and YYDKDF (reference sequence). The V gene lost 2 bases and the J gene lost 4 bases, with 15 bases spanning the gap. This CDR3 spans 16 amino acids. Sequenced by immunoSEQ multiplex PCR; TCRdb stores in-frame clones only, minus some. The repertoire includes approximately 2,000 clones, over 70% of them detected once, and over 40% sits in the top ten. After approximately 16 days, CD4+ cells were restimulated more than 20 h with the same allogeneic DPB1. Stimulation used HeLa cells expressing transduced HLA-DPA1/DPB1, HLA-DM, invariant chain and CD80. Cocultures used a 3:1 ratio of CD4+ cells to 100 Gy-irradiated HeLa, with around 49 U/mL IL-2.

This sequence was found in a man in his fifties or sixties in good health and CMV-seronegative. The rearrangement joins TRBV15 to TRBJ2-1; D is perhaps TRBD2 (6 bases). The material sequenced was CD137- CD4+ T cells from cultured PBMCs. The chain's CDR3 is CATSRQPGLTYNEQFF. Written as DNA, the CDR3 is TGTGCCACCAGCAGACAACCGGGACTTACATACAATGAGCAGTTCTTC.